The 30 T cell receptor beta chains reported below all come from one sample, sequenced in a study of early T cells in non-severe SARS-CoV-2 infection. MiXCR, applied by TCRdb to the 5' RACE reads, yields one record per CDR3 protein. The top ten hold roughly 5.4% of the sample, which has about 46,000 distinct CDR3 sequences, 5.4% seen once. The specimen was whole blood, collected at baseline. These receptors were taken from an adult who was a healthcare worker with PCR-confirmed SARS-CoV-2 infection or an uninfected control (not recorded which).

The sample holds many counts of this clonotype. The V call is TRBV7-9, the J call TRBJ2-5; a possible D gene is TRBD2 (6 bases). The germline V gene has CDR1 SEHNR and CDR2 FQNEAQ (reference sequence). This CDR3 is built from 14 residues. V was trimmed by 5 bases and J by 2 bases, leaving 12 bases between them. The CDR3 sequence: CASSAGLPQETQYF. In DNA form, the CDR3 reads TGTGCCAGCAGCGCGGGACTGCCGCAAGAGACCCAGTACTTC. Filled out from reference TRBV7-9 and TRBJ2-5, the complete variable domain reads DTGVSQNPRHKITKRGQNVTFRCDPISEHNRLYWYRQTLGQGPEFLTYFQNEAQLEKSRLLSDRFSAERPKGSFSTLEIQRTEQGDSAMYLCASSAGLPQETQYFGPGTRLLVL.

This clonotype was seen ten or more times. This chain uses TRBV5-1 with TRBJ2-3; D is perhaps TRBD1 or TRBD2 (5 bases each). The CDR3 is 16 amino acids. The V end lost 0 bases, the J end lost 4 bases, and 15 bases lay between the germline ends. Per the germline V gene, CDR1 is SGHRS and CDR2 is YFSETQ. CDR3 sequence reads: CASSLAVGMGADTQYF. DNA for the CDR3: TGCGCCAGCAGCTTGGCCGTCGGGATGGGGGCAGATACGCAGTATTTT.

This clonotype was counted many times. V and J are TRBV7-9 and TRBJ1-5; D remains ambiguous. The CDR3 is 14 amino acids. V was shortened by 4 bases and J by 0 bases, with 7 bases between the two germline ends. Germline V gene sequence: CDR1 SEHNR, CDR2 FQNEAQ (reference sequence). The CDR3 region is CASSSTYSNQPQHF. The CDR3 coding sequence is TGTGCCAGCAGCTCCACCTATAGCAATCAGCCCCAGCATTTT.

This chain uses TRBV30 with TRBJ1-1, with 9 bases lining up with TRBD1. Germline trimming cut 5 bases from V and 0 bases from J; bases unmatched to any gene: 1. The CDR3 has 13 residues. CDR1 is GTSNPN, CDR2 SVGIG, per germline (reference sequence). CDR3 region: CAWGTGMNTEAFF. The CDR3 bases are TGTGCCTGGGGGACAGGGATGAACACTGAAGCTTTCTTT.

This clonotype was seen at least ten times. This chain uses TRBV29-1 with TRBJ1-1; maybe TRBD1 (6 bases). This CDR3 has 12 residues. Looked up from germline, CDR1 is SQVTM and CDR2 is ANQGSEA. The germline V and J ends were trimmed by 7 bases and 1 base, with 10 bases remaining between them. This CDR3 reads CSGGPGNTEAFF. The CDR3 DNA reads TGCAGCGGGGGGCCAGGGAACACTGAAGCTTTCTTT.

The genes are TRBV12-3 or TRBV12-4 and TRBJ2-1; 9 nucleotides agree with TRBD1. V lost 4 bases, J lost 6 bases, and 7 bases stayed unmatched. The length of the CDR3 is 15 residues. The CDR3 reads CASSSARTGVNEQFF. CDR3 in DNA: TGTGCCAGCAGTTCAGCCCGGACAGGGGTCAATGAGCAGTTCTTC.

CDR3 sequence reads: CASSPLRNSYEQYF. CDR3 nucleotide sequence: TGTGCCAGCAGTCCCCTCCGGAACTCCTACGAGCAGTACTTC. This chain uses TRBV12-3 or TRBV12-4 with TRBJ2-7, with D hard to call. The ends were cut back, 5 bases at V and 0 bases at J, with 11 bases in the middle. The CDR3 runs 14 residues.

This clonotype has a count of ten or more. This chain joins TRBV30 and TRBJ2-6; weak D call: TRBD2 (7 bases). The germline CDR1 and CDR2 sequences are GTSNPN and SVGIG (reference sequence). V gave up 8 bases and J gave up 11 bases, with 16 bases separating them. The CDR3 is made up of 12 amino acids. The CDR3 loop reads CAGGGDQYVLTF. The DNA for the CDR3 is TGTGCCGGAGGGGGGGACCAATACGTCCTGACTTTC.

The V and J genes are TRBV5-1 and TRBJ2-1, with 12 bases matching TRBD2. CDR1 SGHRS and CDR2 YFSETQ come from the germline V gene. The V gene end was trimmed by 4 bases and the J gene end by 7 bases; junction bases not matched to a gene: 3. CDR3 length: 14 amino acids. Written as DNA, the CDR3 is TGCGCCAGCAGCCAGACTAGCGGGAGAAATGAGCAGTTCTTC. Amino acids: CASSQTSGRNEQFF.

This clonotype was counted at least ten times. V is TRBV4-1 and J is TRBJ2-1; weak D call: TRBD1 (5 bases). Germline V gene data show CDR1 as MGHRA and CDR2 as YSYEKL. CDR3 length: 14 amino acids. Trimming cost V 0 bases and J 5 bases, with 8 bases left between them. The CDR3 sequence is CASSQESRDNEQFF. The CDR3 nucleotides are TGCGCCAGCAGCCAAGAGAGCAGGGACAATGAGCAGTTCTTC.

This clonotype was found many times. The chain joins TRBV6-5 to TRBJ2-1; weak D call: TRBD2 (5 bases). Germline loops: CDR1 MNHEY, CDR2 SVGAGI. The CDR3 runs to 16 residues. V lost 0 bases to trimming and J lost 7 bases, with 16 bases between them. The CDR3 region is CASSYSIGSAGNEQFF. As DNA, the CDR3 is TGTGCCAGCAGTTACTCGATTGGGAGCGCGGGTAATGAGCAGTTCTTC.

This chain uses TRBV18 with TRBJ1-2, with D maybe TRBD1 (5 bases). Germline CDR1 reads KGHSH; CDR2 reads LQKENI. V lost 3 bases, J lost 7 bases, and 12 bases lay in between. The CDR3 is 13 amino acids. For the CDR3, the DNA is TGTGCCAGCTCACCGTGGGGGTACGGTGGCTACACCTTC. Its protein is CASSPWGYGGYTF.

This clonotype was seen many times. The rearrangement uses TRBV10-3 and TRBJ1-1, with 8 bases lining up with TRBD1. The germline gives CDR1 ENHRY, CDR2 SYGVKD. This CDR3 comprises 14 residues. V lost 7 bases and J lost 0; bases outside the gene matches: 4. The CDR3 bases are TGTGCCATCACCTGGGACAGGTTGAACACTGAAGCTTTCTTT. Translating gives CAITWDRLNTEAFF.

This clonotype was seen repeatedly, ten times or more. The J gene is TRBJ2-1, the V gene TRBV7-6; 9 bases are shared with TRBD2. The CDR3 is 18 residues long. Germline trimming cut 0 bases from V and 7 bases from J; bases unmatched to any gene: 13. The germline V gene has CDR1 SGHVS and CDR2 FNYEAQ. In DNA, the CDR3 is TGTGCCAGCAGCTTAGCTGGCGGGAGGGCCAGTGTGGTAAATGAGCAGTTCTTC. Translation: CASSLAGGRASVVNEQFF.

In its sample, this clonotype was seen many times. This chain links TRBV7-3 with TRBJ2-5, with TRBD2 matching over 11 bases. Unmatched junction bases numbered 13, after V lost 5 bases and J lost 5 bases. CDR1 is SGHTA, CDR2 FQGTGA, per germline. The CDR3 spans 17 residues. In DNA form, the CDR3 reads TGTGCCAGCAGCCCAATAGCGGGAGGGCCTCCGGACGAGACCCAGTACTTC. Its protein is CASSPIAGGPPDETQYF.

This clonotype appeared many times. The V call is TRBV12-3 or TRBV12-4, the J call TRBJ2-7; TRBD1 matches at 10 bases. V lost 6 bases, J lost 4 bases, and 9 bases stayed unmatched. The CDR3 has 15 amino acids. The CDR3 region is CASRRETGGRYEQYF. In DNA, the CDR3 is TGTGCCAGCAGACGAGAGACAGGGGGCAGGTACGAGCAGTACTTC.

The chain combines TRBV30 with TRBJ2-1; 11 bases match TRBD2. Per the germline V gene, CDR1 is GTSNPN and CDR2 is SVGIG (reference sequence). The CDR3 contains 17 residues. V trimming: 3 bases; J trimming: 0 bases; junction bases outside the gene matches: 7. The CDR3 coding sequence is TGTGCCTGGAGCGGTCTAGCGGGAGGCCTCTCCTACAATGAGCAGTTCTTC. This gives the protein CAWSGLAGGLSYNEQFF.

This clonotype was seen many times. The chain combines TRBV3-1 with TRBJ2-3; D may be TRBD2 (6 bases). V lost 4 bases and J 6 bases, leaving 20 bases between the germline ends. Germline assignment: CDR1 LGHDT and CDR2 YNNKEL (reference sequence). This CDR3 has 16 amino acids. CDR3 DNA sequence: TGTGCCAGCAGCCCCGTGCCCAGCGGGCCGTGGGATACGCAGTATTTT. Translating gives CASSPVPSGPWDTQYF.

This clonotype has at least ten counts. The chain employs TRBV13 and TRBJ2-3; the D gene could be TRBD1 or TRBD2 (5 bases each). This CDR3 is 14 amino acids long. The germline CDR1 and CDR2 sequences are PRHDT and FYEKMQ (reference sequence). With 2 bases removed from V and 6 bases from J, the gap between germline ends came to 12 bases. Here the CDR3 reads CASSLLGDADTQYF. The CDR3 nucleotides read TGTGCCAGCAGCTTATTGGGGGACGCCGATACGCAGTATTTT.

This clonotype was detected ten times or more. The rearrangement joins TRBV3-1 to TRBJ1-1; no firm D call. CDR3 length equals 14 residues. Between the trimmed V and J ends, which lost 4 bases and 4 bases, there was a span of 13 bases. Germline V gives CDR1 LGHDT, CDR2 YNNKEL (reference sequence). The CDR3 loop is CASSLRAWGTEAFF. As DNA, the CDR3 is TGTGCCAGCAGCCTTAGGGCCTGGGGCACTGAAGCTTTCTTT.

This clonotype was seen at least ten times. This chain connects TRBV11-2 to TRBJ2-4, with D tentatively TRBD1 (6 bases). CDR1 and CDR2 (germline): SGHAT, FQNNGV. Trimming took off 5 bases at V and 1 base at J, with 12 bases between the two ends. The CDR3 is 15 residues long. This chain's CDR3 is CASSITGQAKNIQYF. The CDR3 DNA reads TGTGCCAGCAGCATTACAGGGCAGGCCAAAAACATTCAGTACTTC.

This clonotype occurred many times. The chain combines TRBV6-2 or TRBV6-3 with TRBJ2-3; TRBD2 aligns across 9 bases. The CDR3 covers 15 residues. In germline, CDR1 is MNHEY, CDR2 SVGEGT. V shed 1 base, J shed 6 bases, and the junction held 5 bases outside the gene matches. The CDR3 sequence: CASSYFAGGSDTQYF. CDR3 bases: TGTGCCAGCAGTTACTTCGCGGGAGGGTCGGATACGCAGTATTTT.

At least ten counts were recorded for this clonotype. The rearrangement links TRBV28 to TRBJ2-3, with 11 bases matching TRBD1. The germline V gene encodes CDR1 MDHEN and CDR2 SYDVKM. V shed 5 bases and J 5 bases; nucleotides not matched to a gene: 6. The CDR3 length is 15 residues. This CDR3 is CASSGQGATRDTQYF. The CDR3 nucleotides are TGTGCCAGCAGTGGACAGGGGGCGACAAGAGATACGCAGTATTTT.

This clonotype has ten or more counts. This rearrangement joins TRBV28 to TRBJ1-2; D may be TRBD1 (5 bases). This CDR3 is 14 amino acids long. CDR1 is MDHEN, CDR2 SYDVKM, per germline. The V and J ends lost 5 bases and 4 bases respectively, with 14 bases between them. The CDR3: CASSLGGSGYGYTF. The CDR3 DNA is TGTGCCAGCAGTCTTGGGGGAAGCGGCTATGGCTACACCTTC.

This clonotype has a count of ten or more. This rearrangement joins TRBV20-1 to TRBJ2-7, with a tentative D call TRBD2 (6 bases). The CDR3 runs 15 residues. Germline lookup yields CDR1 DFQATT and CDR2 SNEGSKA (reference sequence). CDR3 nucleotides: TGCACCCCTCTTTTGGGTGGGATAGCGGCTCACGAGCAGTACTTC. Amino acid sequence: CTPLLGGIAAHEQYF.

This clonotype appeared many times. The V and J genes are TRBV19 and TRBJ2-6, with D unclear. The CDR3 is 14 amino acids. CDR1 LNHDA and CDR2 SQIVND come from the germline V gene (reference sequence). The V end lost 7 bases, the J end lost 0 bases, and 7 bases lay between the germline ends. The CDR3 region has the DNA TGTGCCAGTACAGTTGTCTCTGGGGCCAACGTCCTGACTTTC. Protein sequence: CASTVVSGANVLTF.

This rearrangement joins TRBV9 to TRBJ2-1, with unresolved D. The CDR3 covers 13 residues. The V end was cut by 4 bases, the J end by 8 bases, with 13 bases between. The germline V gene encodes CDR1 SGDLS and CDR2 YYNGEE. CDR3 region: CASSPPGFDEQFF. The CDR3 region has the DNA TGTGCCAGCAGCCCGCCCGGGTTCGATGAGCAGTTCTTC.

V is TRBV5-4 and J is TRBJ1-2, with D maybe TRBD1 (6 bases). Trimming shortened V by 4 bases and J by 12 bases, and 19 bases separated the two germline ends. Germline CDR1 reads SGHNT; CDR2 reads YYREEE (reference sequence). This CDR3 has 13 residues. The CDR3 sequence: CASSPPGGSENTF. CDR3 nucleotides: TGTGCCAGCAGCCCGCCGGGGGGCAGCGAAAACACCTTC.

In its sample, this clonotype was seen many times. Here the CDR3 reads CAWSTAYNEQFF. The CDR3 coding sequence is TGTGCCTGGAGTACGGCCTACAATGAGCAGTTCTTC. This chain links TRBV30 with TRBJ2-1; the D is unclear. The V gene's germline CDR1 is GTSNPN and CDR2 SVGIG (reference sequence). The CDR3 is made up of 12 amino acids. The germline V and J ends were trimmed by 2 bases and 2 bases, with 4 bases remaining between them.

The V gene is TRBV6-5, the J gene TRBJ1-1, with D perhaps matching TRBD1 (5 bases). The CDR3 runs 16 residues. V lost 0 bases and J lost 6, with 17 bases in between. Germline-derived CDR1 and CDR2 are MNHEY and SVGAGI. CDR3 region: CASSYSIPQGAAEAFF. CDR3 DNA: TGTGCCAGCAGTTACTCGATCCCGCAGGGAGCGGCTGAAGCTTTCTTT.